Each of the 32 T cell receptor beta chains below was sequenced from the same sample in a study of cytomegalovirus exposure and HLA in healthy donors. The PCR made use of 60 Vbeta and 13 Jbeta primers. Profiling relied on immunoSEQ multiplex PCR, and the TCRdb table lists in-frame clones only, not all of them. The sample comprises roughly 200,000 clones, 79% of which are singletons, and 3.5% to 5% rests with the top ten. Sequencing was carried out using PBMCs. The receptors stem from a woman aged 30 to 39 in good health and CMV-seropositive.

This clone was counted only a few times. The chain uses TRBV7-2 and TRBJ2-7; D remains ambiguous. CDR1 is SGHTA and CDR2 is FQGNSA in the germline V gene. The length of the CDR3 is 13 residues. V dropped 2 bases and J dropped 0 bases, with 5 bases sitting between them. The CDR3 sequence: CASSLPGSYEQYF. In nucleotides, the CDR3 is TGTGCCAGCAGCTTACCAGGCTCCTACGAGCAGTACTTC.

The chain is built from TRBV5-4 and TRBJ2-3; the match to TRBD2 covers 10 bases. Germline V gene sequence: CDR1 SGHNT, CDR2 YYREEE (reference sequence). With 7 bases clipped from V and 0 bases from J, the junction kept 11 bases outside the gene matches. CDR3 length equals 17 residues. CDR3: CASGLAGGQPSTDTQYF. CDR3 DNA sequence: TGTGCCAGCGGTTTAGCGGGGGGCCAACCCAGCACAGATACGCAGTATTTT.

V usage is TRBV2 and J usage is TRBJ1-1; D call uncertain. The CDR3 runs to 12 residues. Germline CDR1 reads SNHLY; CDR2 reads FYNNEI. Between the trimmed V and J ends, which lost 5 bases and 1 base, there was a span of 5 bases. CDR3 coding DNA: TGTGCCAGCAGTACAGAGAACACTGAAGCTTTCTTT. Residues: CASSTENTEAFF.

J is TRBJ2-7 and V is TRBV5-6, with D maybe TRBD1 (6 bases). The ends were cut back, 2 bases at V and 4 bases at J, with 7 bases in the middle. Germline V gene lookup returns CDR1 SGHDT and CDR2 YYEEEE. The CDR3 runs 12 residues. The CDR3, as DNA: TGTGCCAGCAGCTTACAGGGATACGAGCAGTACTTC. This sequence encodes CASSLQGYEQYF.

The V call is TRBV29-1, the J call TRBJ1-4; maybe TRBD1 (5 bases). The V gene's germline CDR1 is SQVTM and CDR2 ANQGSEA. This CDR3 spans 12 amino acids. Trimming took off 5 bases at V and 3 bases at J, with 7 bases between the two ends. CDR3 in DNA: TGCAGCGTTCCGGGGGCTAATGAAAAACTGTTTTTT. Translating gives CSVPGANEKLFF.

This sequence joins TRBV27 and TRBJ1-3; D gene ambiguous. The CDR3 is 13 residues long. V was trimmed by 4 bases and J by 0 bases, leaving 4 bases between them. CDR1 is MNHEY, CDR2 SMNVEV, per germline (reference sequence). CDR3 nucleotide sequence: TGTGCCAGCAGTTCCCGCTCTGGAAACACCATATATTTT. Translating it yields CASSSRSGNTIYF.

This clone was picked up one time. The chain couples TRBV5-6 to TRBJ1-4; D is ambiguous. The CDR3 runs 17 residues. Trimming cost V 0 bases and J 0 bases, with 12 bases left between them. Looked up from germline, CDR1 is SGHDT and CDR2 is YYEEEE. Here the CDR3 reads CASSLGYSGTTNEKLFF. In DNA form, the CDR3 reads TGTGCCAGCAGCTTGGGCTACAGCGGAACAACTAATGAAAAACTGTTTTTT.

The V gene is TRBV30, the J gene TRBJ2-1; 9 bases fit TRBD1. This CDR3 comprises 15 residues. With 4 bases clipped from V and 2 bases from J, the junction kept 6 bases outside the gene matches. Germline CDR1 and CDR2: GTSNPN and SVGIG (reference sequence). CDR3 nucleotides: TGTGCCTGGAACTACGGGACAGGGCCCTACAATGAGCAGTTCTTC. Its translation: CAWNYGTGPYNEQFF.

This chain joins TRBV27 and TRBJ2-2; 12 bases line up with TRBD2. Germline loops: CDR1 MNHEY, CDR2 SMNVEV (reference sequence). J gave up 5 bases and V 3 bases, and 1 base lay outside the gene matches. The CDR3 has 15 residues. The CDR3 nucleotides are TGTGCCAGCAGTTTCGGACTAGCGGGAACCGGGGAGCTGTTTTTT. This translates into CASSFGLAGTGELFF.

This clone appeared once. The chain is built from TRBV14 and TRBJ2-7, with D possibly TRBD2 on 5 matching bases. The germline V gene encodes CDR1 SGHDN and CDR2 FVKESK. V was trimmed by 5 bases and J by 0 bases, leaving 14 bases between them. The length of the CDR3 is 15 residues. The CDR3 DNA follows: TGTGCCAGCAGCTTGGAGGATGGACCCTCCTACGAGCAGTACTTC. Translating it yields CASSLEDGPSYEQYF.

The V and J genes are TRBV7-9 and TRBJ1-2; D might be TRBD1 (6 bases). The germline gives CDR1 SEHNR, CDR2 FQNEAQ (reference sequence). The V end was cut by 7 bases, the J end by 6 bases, with 18 bases between. CDR3 size: 14 residues. This CDR3 reads CASTMTGAVNGYTF. CDR3 DNA sequence: TGTGCCAGCACCATGACAGGCGCGGTGAATGGCTACACCTTC.

The chain joins TRBV7-2 to TRBJ1-5, with 9 bases that match TRBD1. Trimming removed 5 bases from V and 10 bases from J; junction bases left unmatched: 6. CDR3 length: 13 residues. The germline CDR1 and CDR2 sequences are SGHTA and FQGNSA. The CDR3 protein is CASSRDRVDPQHF. The CDR3 DNA sequence: TGTGCCAGCAGCCGGGACAGGGTAGATCCCCAGCATTTT.

The chain has TRBV7-2 and TRBJ1-2; 11 nucleotides match TRBD1. V lost 1 base and J lost 8; bases outside the gene matches: 12. The CDR3 is 17 residues long. Germline lookup yields CDR1 SGHTA and CDR2 FQGNSA. The chain's CDR3 is CASSLEGTGGRHGGYTF. CDR3 bases: TGTGCCAGCAGCTTAGAAGGGACAGGGGGACGTCACGGCGGCTACACCTTC.

This rearrangement joins TRBV19 to TRBJ2-3; 9 nucleotides align to TRBD1. This CDR3 is 17 amino acids long. The junction had 18 bases not matched to a gene; V was cut back by 10 bases and J by 4 bases. Germline V gene data show CDR1 as LNHDA and CDR2 as SQIVND (reference sequence). The DNA of the CDR3 is TGTGCCAAAAGACTATTTTTGGGACAGGGAGGCCCAGATACGCAGTATTTT. Protein sequence: CAKRLFLGQGGPDTQYF. Using reference TRBV19 and TRBJ2-3 for the parts outside the CDR3, the full variable domain is DGGITQSPKYLFRKEGQNVTLSCEQNLNHDAMYWYRQDPGQGLRLIYYSQIVNDFQKGDIAEGYSVSREKKESFPLTVTSAQKNPTAFYLCAKRLFLGQGGPDTQYFGPGTRLTVL.

The genes are TRBV19 and TRBJ1-1; 11 bases match TRBD1. Germline-derived CDR1 and CDR2 are LNHDA and SQIVND (reference sequence). Trimming removed 4 bases from V and 6 bases from J; junction bases left unmatched: 7. There are 15 residues in the CDR3. CDR3 loop: CASSTGQGAPPEAFF. As DNA, the CDR3 is TGTGCCAGTAGTACCGGACAGGGGGCCCCCCCTGAAGCTTTCTTT.

This chain joins TRBV7-9 and TRBJ2-7, with D possibly TRBD1 on 6 matching bases. This CDR3 is built from 14 residues. V dropped 5 bases and J dropped 2 bases, with 13 bases sitting between them. The germline CDR1 and CDR2 sequences are SEHNR and FQNEAQ (reference sequence). The CDR3 region has the DNA TGTGCCAGCAGCCCTGGACAGAATACCTACGAGCAGTACTTC. Translated, it gives CASSPGQNTYEQYF.

The gene calls are TRBV5-4 and TRBJ1-5; a weak D match, TRBD1 (6 bases). V was trimmed by 4 bases and J by 1 base, leaving 12 bases between them. Germline CDR1 SGHNT, CDR2 YYREEE (reference sequence). The CDR3 has 15 amino acids. CDR3: CASSVQGRSNQPQHF. CDR3 in DNA: TGTGCCAGCAGCGTACAGGGAAGGAGCAATCAGCCCCAGCATTTT.

The V gene is TRBV30, the J gene TRBJ2-5; D may be TRBD1 (7 bases). CDR3 length: 13 residues. The ends were cut back, 2 bases at V and 7 bases at J, with 14 bases in the middle. Germline CDR1 and CDR2: GTSNPN and SVGIG (reference sequence). CDR3 residues: CAWSFSGGGTQYF. The CDR3 coding sequence is TGTGCCTGGAGTTTTTCAGGGGGAGGGACCCAGTACTTC.

This clone was recorded only once. The chain is built from TRBV7-9 and TRBJ1-2; a possible D gene is TRBD1 (5 bases). Germline CDR1 SEHNR, CDR2 FQNEAQ (reference sequence). The CDR3 totals 14 residues. Trimming cost V 1 base and J 6 bases, with 12 bases left between them. Written as DNA, the CDR3 is TGTGCCAGCAGCTTAGATGGACACCCGGATGGCTACACCTTC. Amino acids: CASSLDGHPDGYTF.

This clone was picked up a small number of times. The rearrangement links TRBV25-1 to TRBJ1-2; 8 bases fit TRBD1. Germline V CDR1 and CDR2: MGHDK, SYGVNS. This CDR3 contains 15 residues. Unmatched junction bases numbered 3, after V lost 0 bases and J lost 3 bases. For the CDR3, the DNA is TGTGCCAGCAGTGAATACGGACAGGGTGACTATGGCTACACCTTC. Its translation is CASSEYGQGDYGYTF.

The CDR3, as DNA: TGTGCCAGCAGCTTAGGGGCCCCCGGCTACGAGCAGTACTTC. It is translated as CASSLGAPGYEQYF. The J gene is TRBJ2-7, the V gene TRBV7-2; no reliable D call. The CDR3 has 14 amino acids. Trimming left V 1 base short and J 3 bases short, with 10 bases between. Germline lookup yields CDR1 SGHTA and CDR2 FQGNSA.

The chain recombines TRBV15 with TRBJ2-2, with 7 bases that match TRBD1. This CDR3 is 15 amino acids long. J was trimmed by 5 bases and V by 4 bases; bases with no gene match: 7. Germline V gene lookup returns CDR1 LNHNV and CDR2 YYDKDF (reference sequence). CDR3 DNA sequence: TGTGCCACCAGCACGGACAGGAATCCAACCGGGGAGCTGTTTTTT. It translates to CATSTDRNPTGELFF.

V and J are TRBV4-3 and TRBJ1-5; 9 nucleotides align to TRBD1. CDR3 size: 14 residues. The germline V gene has CDR1 LGHNA and CDR2 YSLEER. V lost 2 bases and J lost 6; bases outside the gene matches: 2. The DNA of the CDR3 is TGCGCCAGCAGCCAAAGGACAGGGGCTCAGCCCCAGCATTTT. This sequence encodes CASSQRTGAQPQHF.

The rearrangement uses TRBV4-2 and TRBJ1-1, with 7 bases fitting TRBD1. V shed 4 bases and J 1 base; nucleotides not matched to a gene: 9. The germline CDR1 and CDR2 sequences are LGHNA and YNFKEQ. This CDR3 has 16 residues. The CDR3, as DNA: TGTGCCAGCAGCCCGACACCCGGGACAGAGAACACTGAAGCTTTCTTT. Its translation: CASSPTPGTENTEAFF.

This chain uses TRBV4-1 with TRBJ1-1; perhaps TRBD1 as D (5 bases). Germline V gene data show CDR1 as MGHRA and CDR2 as YSYEKL. The CDR3 spans 14 residues. Trimming took 0 bases from V and 5 from J, leaving 10 bases between them. CDR3 protein: CASSQERGSTEAFF. CDR3 sequence (DNA): TGCGCCAGCAGCCAAGAACGGGGGTCGACTGAAGCTTTCTTT.

V and J are TRBV5-4 and TRBJ1-5; a possible D gene is TRBD1 (6 bases). The germline V gene has CDR1 SGHNT and CDR2 YYREEE (reference sequence). The CDR3 contains 14 residues. Deletions cut 2 bases from V and 5 bases from J, with 11 bases between. DNA for the CDR3: TGTGCCAGCAGCTTTTCGGGGGGCGATCAGCCCCAGCATTTT. Residues: CASSFSGGDQPQHF.

This clone was counted between two and nine times. This chain joins TRBV4-3 and TRBJ2-1; a possible D gene is TRBD1 (5 bases). This CDR3 comprises 18 residues. Germline-derived CDR1 and CDR2 are LGHNA and YSLEER. V was clipped by 3 bases and J by 7 bases, with 25 bases between them. CDR3 coding DNA: TGCGCCAGCAGCCAGGACCTCCTTTTTTCGGACATGGGAAATGAGCAGTTCTTC. It specifies CASSQDLLFSDMGNEQFF.

The genes are TRBV29-1 and TRBJ2-4; TRBD2 agrees at 13 bases. Germline CDR1 and CDR2: SQVTM and ANQGSEA. J gave up 5 bases and V 2 bases, and 6 bases lay outside the gene matches. This CDR3 contains 16 residues. CDR3 nucleotides: TGCAGCGTTGAATTCGGCGGACTAGCGGGAGAAAACATTCAGTACTTC. It encodes CSVEFGGLAGENIQYF.

J is TRBJ2-1 and V is TRBV5-4; D is uncertain. Deletions cut 4 bases from V and 10 bases from J, with 21 bases between. CDR3 length: 15 residues. CDR1 SGHNT and CDR2 YYREEE come from the germline V gene (reference sequence). CDR3 sequence (DNA): TGTGCCAGCAGCCTTGTTTATCAGGTCCCCGAGGAGCAGTTCTTC. Residues: CASSLVYQVPEEQFF.

This rearrangement joins TRBV6-1 to TRBJ1-2, with a possible D match to TRBD1 (6 bases). CDR1 and CDR2 (germline): MNHNS, SASEGT. The V end lost 5 bases, the J end lost 4 bases, and 14 bases lay between the germline ends. The CDR3 totals 14 residues. The DNA for the CDR3 is TGTGCCAGCAGTCCTACCACAGGGACCTATGGCTACACCTTC. It encodes CASSPTTGTYGYTF.

The gene calls are TRBV29-1 and TRBJ1-3; unclear D gene. Germline loops: CDR1 SQVTM, CDR2 ANQGSEA. Trimming took 4 bases from V and 3 from J, leaving 4 bases between them. The CDR3 is made up of 11 amino acids. This CDR3 reads CSVARGNTIYF. The DNA for the CDR3 is TGCAGCGTTGCTCGTGGAAACACCATATATTTT.

V and J are TRBV5-6 and TRBJ2-3; D not certain. Germline assignment: CDR1 SGHDT and CDR2 YYEEEE. The CDR3 sequence is 14 residues long. V lost 2 bases to trimming and J lost 1 base, with 8 bases between them. DNA for the CDR3: TGTGCCAGCAGCTTTGGGCAGCGCACAGATACGCAGTATTTT. Its translation: CASSFGQRTDTQYF.